This T cell receptor (beta chain) was sequenced for a study of blood T cell repertoires in COVID-19. On the study more broadly: Donors in the United States, Italy and Spain gave samples during acute or convalescent COVID-19. Sample material is recorded as cDNA or gDNA derived from T cells, B-cell-depleted T cells, or PBMCs.

The CDR3 extends over 12 amino acids. Trimming removed 2 bases from V and 4 bases from J; junction bases left unmatched: 2. Germline V gene sequence: CDR1 GTSNPN, CDR2 SVGIG (reference sequence). In the original analysis: Reference gene primer amplification gave nucleated cell count estimates. Sequencing was performed with immunoSEQ multiplex PCR; in TCRdb, only in-frame clones are kept and a portion is missing. The DNA was the basis for D and trimming; V, J and clone size are from that table. The repertoire holds more than 65,000 clones, with around three quarters as singletons. This TCR came from a woman in her seventies with acute or convalescent COVID-19. Input material: peripheral blood. The genes are TRBV30 and TRBJ2-7; the match to TRBD2 covers 7 bases. The CDR3 nucleotides are TGTGCCTGGAGTAGCGGGACTTACGAGCAGTACTTC. This translates into CAWSSGTYEQYF.